The clone carrying this TCR beta chain was seen only a few times. The antigen is not known. Per germline, CDR1 DFQATT and CDR2 SNEGSKA (reference sequence). The CDR3 consists of 13 residues. V was pared by 5 bases and J by 1 base, with 3 bases of the junction left unmatched. Combining a sample-barcoded 5' primer with a J-beta primer mix, a second PCR ran for about 7 to 11 cycles. One entry per CDR3 protein results from TCRdb running MiXCR on the 5' RACE reads. Of 700,000 to 900,000 distinct CDR3 sequences listed, 25% to 30% are singletons. This sample was included in a study of blood T cells in healthy people across ages. Overall study findings and caveats: Aged donors had fewer naive CD4+ cells and lower diversity than long-lived donors.

Isolating PBMCs gave at least 6 million of these cells per sample. The sample was also linked to a second study, of T cells of mothers and their children.

The V and J genes are TRBV20-1 and TRBJ1-1; TRBD1 agrees at 8 bases. The clonotype was recovered from a boy aged 5-17 years in good health. Sequenced input: blood. Here the CDR3 DNA reads TGCAGTGCTTGGGGGACAGGGAACACTGAAGCTTTCTTT. This gives the protein CSAWGTGNTEAFF.